This T cell receptor beta chain was captured in a study of blood T cell repertoires in COVID-19 (dated by TCRdb to 2020 to 2021). At the level of the whole study: The collaborator samples originated in the United States, Italy and Spain and spanned the acute and convalescent phases of COVID-19. The material from the prospective study consisted of cDNA or gDNA derived from T cells, B-cell-depleted T cells, or PBMCs. Subjects who had been exposed to COVID-19, were actively infected with it, or had recovered from it provided the deeply sampled blood TCRbeta repertoires that made up the dataset. A freely available public database, intended as a resource for researchers studying the immune response to SARS-CoV-2, is where the repertoires were released. Samples were obtained from the ongoing ImmuneRACE study (first 160 participants) and from over 1,000 subjects provided by 6 global collaborators. Nearly every sample came with metadata listing a de-identified subject ID, COVID-19 status, age in years and sex. HLA class I and class II types, where available, came from metadata supplied by the sample provider rather than from assay-based typing. What the authors observed across the whole study: Clinical and demographic metadata were provided uncurated, with the amount varying by source and participant.

To note about this clone: It lacks a known antigen. Base-call qualities are not available, and no considerably larger clone is one nucleotide away.

The CDR3 runs 15 amino acids, cysteine and phenylalanine included. The sequence is cut down to CDR3 DNA, 45 bases in frame from base 1. V is clipped by 2 bases and J by 3 bases, and the sequence between their germline boundaries is 14 bases long. The germline V gene provides CDR1 SGDLS and CDR2 YYNGEE. The immunoSEQ Assay, a bias-controlled multiplex PCR, was used to amplify TCRbeta CDR3 regions from genomic DNA. Regarding the original processing steps: The number of nucleated cells in each sample was estimated from the amplification of reference gene primers within the assay. Sequence reads were collapsed and filtered to measure the absolute abundance of every unique TCRbeta CDR3 rearrangement. For each sample, productive Simpson clonality was calculated as the square root of Simpson's diversity index across productive rearrangements. TCRdb carries this immuneACCESS record with in-frame sequences only. Its versions omit some clonotypes, under half of them owing to an unresolved V gene in the studies checked, with the rest unexplained. The V and J calls and clone size were taken over from that table, and D and trimming were inferred from the DNA. The sample includes about 270,000 clones, with 83% observed a single time. The ten largest clones capture over 8.5% of the sample.

A second Seattle source provided samples from volunteer blood donors who had recovered from COVID-19. Each collaborating institution followed its own protocols to collect whole blood in K2EDTA tubes. For TCRbeta analysis, collaborator samples were shipped as frozen whole blood, as isolated PBMCs, or as DNA extracted from either sample type. The TCR comes from a woman between 45 and 65 years old who had recovered from COVID-19. The sequenced sample was peripheral blood. The chain is made from TRBV9 and TRBJ1-1, with a tentative D gene TRBD1 over 6 matching bases. The sequenced DNA: TGTGCCAGCAGCGTGGGTGGGGGCGCGGACACTGAAGCTTTCTTT. It translates as CASSVGGGADTEAFF.